These T cell receptor beta chains were read from a single sample in a study of blood T cells in healthy people across ages. From the 5' RACE reads, TCRdb called clonotypes with MiXCR, one entry per CDR3 protein. This sample yields approximately 1.5 million distinct CDR3 sequences, of which approximately 32% are seen a single time; approximately 11% belongs to the top ten. The material sequenced was blood. The origin of the receptors is a woman between 25 and 40 years old in good health. Each CDR3 is given with its conserved first and last residue. The order of the fields is clone size, J gene, V gene, D gene, CDR3 protein, CDR3 DNA. D genes are given only for firm matches. The size field is filled for only some rows; it gives once, few, many or a size class.

>few|TRBJ2-1|TRBV20-1|TRBD2
CSARASGGWASYNEQFF
TGCAGTGCTAGAGCTAGCGGGGGGTGGGCGTCGTACAATGAGCAGTTCTTC
>.|TRBJ2-7|TRBV6-6|.
CASSYPDRWEQYF
TGTGCCAGCAGTTACCCTGATCGGTGGGAGCAGTACTTC
>once|TRBJ1-6|TRBV7-2|.
CASSPTPFRDALTLHF
TGTGCCAGCAGCCCGACACCATTCCGGGACGCCCTCACCCTCCACTTT
>few|TRBJ2-2|TRBV11-2|.
CASSLYAGSYDTGELFF
TGTGCCAGCAGCTTATACGCGGGATCTTATGACACCGGGGAGCTGTTTTTT
>many|TRBJ2-5|TRBV29-1|TRBD2
CSVAGTSGLQETQYF
TGCAGCGTTGCCGGGACTAGCGGACTACAAGAGACCCAGTACTTC
>.|TRBJ2-1|TRBV5-1|.
CASSLPSSQINEQFF
TGCGCCAGCAGCTTGCCCTCCTCACAAATCAATGAGCAGTTCTTC
>few|TRBJ2-7|TRBV27|.
CASNPRAPSSYEQYF
TGTGCCAGCAACCCTAGGGCCCCGAGCTCCTACGAGCAGTACTTC
>many|TRBJ2-3|TRBV5-1|TRBD2
CASSLTSGASTDTQYF
TGCGCCAGCAGCTTGACTAGCGGGGCCAGCACAGATACGCAGTATTTT
>few|TRBJ2-7|TRBV28|TRBD2
CASTQPGGLIGQYF
TGTGCCAGCACCCAACCGGGGGGTCTGATTGGCCAGTACTTC
>.|TRBJ2-3|TRBV12-3/TRBV12-4|.
CASSPGRTDMQYF
TGTGCCAGCAGTCCCGGGAGAACAGATATGCAGTATTTT
>.|TRBJ2-7|TRBV6-5|TRBD1
CASSGWQGAQEQYF
TGTGCCAGCAGTGGGTGGCAGGGGGCTCAGGAGCAGTACTTC
>.|TRBJ2-5|TRBV6-2/TRBV6-3|TRBD2
CASSYRGLAIKTQYF
TGTGCCAGCAGCTACCGGGGACTAGCGATAAAGACCCAGTACTTC
>.|TRBJ2-7|TRBV13|.
CASSRRDGPAQITYEQYF
TGTGCCAGCAGCCGCCGGGACGGACCTGCTCAAATAACCTACGAGCAGTACTTC
>.|TRBJ2-1|TRBV6-5|.
CASTAGPGNEQFF
TGTGCCAGCACTGCGGGGCCCGGCAATGAGCAGTTCTTC
>once|TRBJ2-6|TRBV20-1|.
CSATKLKASGANVLTF
TGCAGTGCTACCAAATTGAAGGCCTCTGGGGCCAACGTCCTGACTTTC
>many|TRBJ2-5|TRBV29-1|.
CSVDLAGDETQYF
TGCAGCGTTGACCTGGCAGGGGATGAGACCCAGTACTTC
>few|TRBJ2-5|TRBV28|TRBD1
CASSLEDRGALGTQYF
TGTGCCAGCAGTTTAGAGGACAGGGGAGCGCTGGGAACCCAGTACTTC
>.|TRBJ2-2|TRBV20-1|.
CSATGPGELFF
TGCAGTGCTACAGGGCCCGGGGAGCTGTTTTTT
>.|TRBJ2-1|TRBV20-1|TRBD2
CSAREGLADYNEQFF
TGCAGTGCTAGAGAGGGACTAGCGGATTACAATGAGCAGTTCTTC
>few|TRBJ2-1|TRBV7-9|TRBD2
CASSSPIAGYDEQFF
TGTGCCAGCAGCTCTCCCATAGCGGGGTACGATGAGCAGTTCTTC
>many|TRBJ2-2|TRBV4-1|.
CASSQVARSTGELFF
TGCGCCAGCAGCCAGGTAGCGAGATCCACCGGGGAGCTGTTTTTT
>few|TRBJ2-7|TRBV12-3/TRBV12-4|.
CASSPRGRTEQYF
TGTGCCAGCAGTCCGCGGGGCAGGACCGAGCAGTACTTC
>.|TRBJ2-1|TRBV4-1|.
CASSQVLGGSHNEQFF
TGCGCCAGCAGCCAAGTTTTAGGGGGTAGCCACAATGAGCAGTTCTTC
>many|TRBJ2-7|TRBV29-1|.
CSVGKLDKSYEQYF
TGCAGCGTTGGGAAGTTGGATAAATCCTACGAGCAGTACTTC
>few|TRBJ2-1|TRBV15|.
CATSTPTGIYNEQFF
TGTGCCACCAGCACCCCGACAGGAATTTACAATGAGCAGTTCTTC
>few|TRBJ2-3|TRBV7-8|TRBD2
CASSLMVAGAESTDTQYF
TGTGCCAGCAGCTTAATGGTAGCGGGGGCCGAAAGCACAGATACGCAGTATTTT
>.|TRBJ1-3|TRBV6-6|.
CASSYSVTANSGNTIYF
TGTGCCAGCAGTTACTCGGTCACAGCGAACTCTGGAAACACCATATATTTT
>.|TRBJ2-5|TRBV30|TRBD2
CAWGTSETQYF
TGTGCCTGGGGGACTAGCGAGACCCAGTACTTC
>.|TRBJ2-7|TRBV7-8|.
CASSLGTQVSYEQYF
TGTGCCAGCAGCTTAGGGACCCAGGTATCCTACGAGCAGTACTTC
>.|TRBJ2-7|TRBV10-2|.
CASSESEFGVHEQYF
TGCGCCAGCAGTGAGTCCGAGTTTGGAGTCCACGAGCAGTACTTC
>.|TRBJ1-1|TRBV29-1|.
CSVVGGSEAFF
TGCAGCGTTGTCGGGGGGTCTGAAGCTTTCTTT
>few|TRBJ2-5|TRBV4-1|TRBD2
CASSQPLAGVRETQYF
TGCGCCAGCAGCCAGCCCCTAGCGGGAGTTCGGGAGACCCAGTACTTC
>.|TRBJ2-7|TRBV7-2|.
CASSPGGDSGLRDEQYF
TGTGCCAGCAGCCCCGGTGGGGATAGCGGATTAAGGGACGAGCAGTACTTC
>few|TRBJ2-2|TRBV5-1|.
CASSLETGIDTGELFF
TGCGCCAGCAGCTTAGAAACAGGGATCGACACCGGGGAGCTGTTTTTT
>.|TRBJ2-5|TRBV28|TRBD2
CASSPPSRLAGVVETQYF
TGTGCCAGCAGTCCCCCTTCTCGACTAGCGGGAGTAGTTGAGACCCAGTACTTC
>.|TRBJ2-7|TRBV18|.
CASSPPDPGEQYF
TGTGCCAGCTCACCACCGGATCCCGGGGAGCAGTACTTC
>.|TRBJ1-5|TRBV12-3/TRBV12-4|.
CASSLRGPQYYSNQPQHF
TGTGCCAGCAGCCTTCGCGGCCCGCAATATTATAGCAATCAGCCCCAGCATTTT
>few|TRBJ2-1|TRBV4-1|.
CASRDLMYEQFF
TGCGCCAGCAGGGATCTCATGTATGAGCAGTTCTTC
>many|TRBJ1-1|TRBV29-1|.
CSVRANTEAFF
TGCAGCGTTCGGGCGAACACTGAAGCTTTCTTT
>few|TRBJ1-2|TRBV6-1|.
CASSELTVAHGYTF
TGTGCCAGCAGTGAGCTCACAGTAGCTCATGGCTACACCTTC
>.|TRBJ2-7|TRBV20-1|TRBD1
CSVLPDRANEQYF
TGCAGTGTCCTACCGGACAGGGCAAACGAGCAGTACTTC
>.|TRBJ1-1|TRBV28|.
CASSLSVGELRTEAFF
TGTGCCAGCAGTTTAAGCGTGGGCGAGCTTAGAACTGAAGCTTTCTTT
>few|TRBJ2-7|TRBV20-1|.
CSASSQTTYEQYF
TGCAGTGCCAGCTCCCAAACTACCTACGAGCAGTACTTC
>.|TRBJ2-5|TRBV28|.
CASASRRTQETQYF
TGTGCCAGCGCTAGCCGGAGGACTCAAGAGACCCAGTACTTC
>few|TRBJ1-5|TRBV28|.
CASHVGGPRNQPQHF
TGTGCCAGCCATGTCGGGGGTCCCCGGAATCAGCCCCAGCATTTT
>.|TRBJ2-1|TRBV6-5|.
CASSYSMGSHEQFF
TGTGCCAGCAGTTACTCGATGGGCAGCCATGAGCAGTTCTTC
>.|TRBJ2-5|TRBV6-1|TRBD2
CASRGLAENQETQYF
TGTGCCAGTCGAGGACTAGCGGAGAACCAAGAGACCCAGTACTTC
>few|TRBJ2-5|TRBV5-5|.
CASSRDLRRETQYF
TGTGCCAGCAGCCGGGACCTTAGGAGAGAGACCCAGTACTTC
>few|TRBJ1-2|TRBV7-9|TRBD1
CASSPAGGIGYTF
TGTGCCAGCAGCCCTGCAGGGGGCATTGGCTACACCTTC
>.|TRBJ2-3|TRBV6-1|TRBD2
CASGRGALAGSTDTQYF
TGTGCCAGCGGCAGAGGGGCGCTAGCGGGGAGCACAGATACGCAGTATTTT
>many|TRBJ2-5|TRBV20-1|.
CSASGGPLQETQYF
TGCAGTGCTAGTGGGGGGCCCCTCCAAGAGACCCAGTACTTC
>once|TRBJ2-3|TRBV14|TRBD1
CASSLDRGWGTDTQYF
TGTGCCAGCAGCCTGGACAGGGGATGGGGTACAGATACGCAGTATTTT
>.|TRBJ1-2|TRBV5-1|.
CASSLADSLYGYTF
TGCGCCAGCAGCTTGGCGGACAGTCTTTATGGCTACACCTTC
>.|TRBJ2-7|TRBV28|.
CASSRDIAYEQYF
TGTGCCAGCAGCCGAGATATAGCCTACGAGCAGTACTTC
>once|TRBJ1-5|TRBV9|TRBD1
CASYDRGNQPQHF
TGTGCCAGCTATGACAGGGGTAATCAGCCCCAGCATTTT